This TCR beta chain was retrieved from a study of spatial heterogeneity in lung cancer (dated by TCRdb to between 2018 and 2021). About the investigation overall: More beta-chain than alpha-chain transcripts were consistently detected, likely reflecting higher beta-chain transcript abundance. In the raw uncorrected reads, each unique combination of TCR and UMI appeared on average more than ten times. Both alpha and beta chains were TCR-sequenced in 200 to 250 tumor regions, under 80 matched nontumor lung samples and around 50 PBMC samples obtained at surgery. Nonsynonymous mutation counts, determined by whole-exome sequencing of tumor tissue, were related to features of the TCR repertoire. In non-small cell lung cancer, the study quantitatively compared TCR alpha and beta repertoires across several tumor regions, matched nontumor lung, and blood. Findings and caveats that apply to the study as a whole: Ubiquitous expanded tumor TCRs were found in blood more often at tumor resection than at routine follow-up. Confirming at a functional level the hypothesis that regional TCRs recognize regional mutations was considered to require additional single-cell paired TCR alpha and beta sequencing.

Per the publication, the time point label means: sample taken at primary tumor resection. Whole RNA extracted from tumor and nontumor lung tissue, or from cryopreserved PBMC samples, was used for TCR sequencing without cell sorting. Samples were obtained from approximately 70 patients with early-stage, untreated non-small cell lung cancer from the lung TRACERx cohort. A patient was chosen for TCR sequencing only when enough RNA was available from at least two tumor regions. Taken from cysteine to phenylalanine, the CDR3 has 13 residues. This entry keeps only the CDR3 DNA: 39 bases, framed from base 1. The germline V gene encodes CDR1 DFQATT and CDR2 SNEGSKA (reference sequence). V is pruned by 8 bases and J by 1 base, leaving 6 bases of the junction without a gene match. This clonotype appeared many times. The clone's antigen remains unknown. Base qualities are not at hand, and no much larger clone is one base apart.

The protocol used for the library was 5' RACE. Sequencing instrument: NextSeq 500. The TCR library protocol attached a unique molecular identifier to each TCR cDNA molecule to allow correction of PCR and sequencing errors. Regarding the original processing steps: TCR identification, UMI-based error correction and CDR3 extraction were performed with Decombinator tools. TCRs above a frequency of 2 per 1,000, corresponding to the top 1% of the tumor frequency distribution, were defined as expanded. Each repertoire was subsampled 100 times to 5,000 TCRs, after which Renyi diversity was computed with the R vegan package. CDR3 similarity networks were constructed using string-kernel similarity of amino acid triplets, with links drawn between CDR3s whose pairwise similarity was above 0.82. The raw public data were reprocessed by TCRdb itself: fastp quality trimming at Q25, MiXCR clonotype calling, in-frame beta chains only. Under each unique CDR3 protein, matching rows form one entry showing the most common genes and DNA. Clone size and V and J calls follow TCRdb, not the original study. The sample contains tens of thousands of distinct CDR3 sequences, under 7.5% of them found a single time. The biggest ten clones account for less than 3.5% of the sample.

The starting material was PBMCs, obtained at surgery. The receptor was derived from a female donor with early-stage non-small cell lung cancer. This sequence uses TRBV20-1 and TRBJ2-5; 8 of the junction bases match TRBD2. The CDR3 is CSSPAGGQETQYF. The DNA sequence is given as TGCAGTTCTCCCGCGGGGGGCCAAGAGACCCAGTACTTC.